A selection of T cell receptor beta chains follows, all from one sample in a study of graft-versus-host responses after intestinal transplantation. Repertoires were generated with immunoSEQ multiplex PCR, while TCRdb's copy carries only in-frame clones and drops some. The table has about 120,000 clones, approximately 90% seen once; the top ten hold over 0.15%. Which antigens these TCRs recognize remains unknown. Sequenced here: unstimulated CD4+ T cells sorted from spleen or lymph node cells, sampled before intestinal transplant. The origin of the receptors is a human donor who received an intestinal transplant. The CDR3 runs from the conserved cysteine through the conserved F or W. The D gene is left open where the match is weak. Part of the rows lack a size; the others show once, few, many or a class for expanded clones.

D gene	clone size	J gene	V gene	CDR3 DNA	CDR3 protein
-	-	TRBJ1-6	TRBV6-1	TGTGCCAGCAGTGAAATTAGAGGCATAACTAATTCACCCCTCCACTTT	CASSEIRGITNSPLHF
-	-	TRBJ2-4	TRBV5-1	TGCGCCAGCAGCTTGGCCGGGGGAACCAAAAACATTCAGTACTTC	CASSLAGGTKNIQYF
TRBD2	-	TRBJ2-5	TRBV11-2	TGTGCCAGCAGCTTCATAGCGGGGGGAGAGACCCAGTACTTC	CASSFIAGGETQYF
TRBD1	-	TRBJ1-4	TRBV6-1	TGTGCCAGCAGTGGACCCGGGACAGCTAATGAAAAACTGTTTTTT	CASSGPGTANEKLFF
TRBD1	once	TRBJ1-2	TRBV7-2	TGTGCCAGCAGCTCCGCCGGGACAGAAATATATGGCTACACCTTC	CASSSAGTEIYGYTF
-	-	TRBJ1-3	TRBV12-5	TGTGCTAGTGGTGATCCCTCAGGAACGGGAAACACCATATATTTT	CASGDPSGTGNTIYF
TRBD2	-	TRBJ2-7	TRBV19	TGTGCCAGTAGTCCCTTAGCGGGGTCCTACGAGCAGTACTTC	CASSPLAGSYEQYF
-	-	TRBJ1-1	TRBV21-1	TGTGCCAGCAGCAAATCCGGGACAGGGGGCCGGTTGGACACTGAAGCTTTCTTT	CASSKSGTGGRLDTEAFF
-	-	TRBJ2-5	TRBV20-1	TGCAGTGCTAGGAGGTCAGAGACCCAGTACTTC	CSARRSETQYF
TRBD2	-	TRBJ2-7	TRBV28	TGTGCCAGCAGTGTCACTAGCGGGCTGGCCTACGAGCAGTACTTC	CASSVTSGLAYEQYF
-	-	TRBJ2-1	TRBV29-1	TGCAGCGTTGAAGACCAAGCGGGCTCCTACAATGAGCAGTTCTTC	CSVEDQAGSYNEQFF
TRBD1	-	TRBJ1-5	TRBV10-3	TGTGCCATCAGCCGGACAGGGGGCTATCAGCCCCAGCATTTT	CAISRTGGYQPQHF
TRBD2	-	TRBJ2-3	TRBV7-3	TGTGCCAGCAGCTCCGGACTAGCGGGAATGACAGATACGCAGTATTTT	CASSSGLAGMTDTQYF
-	-	TRBJ2-1	TRBV9	TGTGCCAGCAGCGTAGGTCCAGAAACCTACAATGAGCAGTTCTTC	CASSVGPETYNEQFF
TRBD2	-	TRBJ2-3	TRBV7-3	TGTGCCAGCAGCTTAATGCGAGCGGGAGGACAAGATACGCAGTATTTT	CASSLMRAGGQDTQYF
-	-	TRBJ1-2	TRBV6-5	TGTGCCAGCAGTTCGGGCGGGGTCGACTATGGCTACACCTTC	CASSSGGVDYGYTF
-	-	TRBJ1-5	TRBV7-9	TGTGCCAGCAGCTTCCAGATCGACCGGGTTAGTCATAGCAATCAGCCCCAGCATTTT	CASSFQIDRVSHSNQPQHF
-	-	TRBJ2-7	TRBV27	TGTGCCAGCAGTTTAATGGGGGCTGTCGGCGAGCAGTACTTC	CASSLMGAVGEQYF
TRBD1	-	TRBJ1-1	TRBV5-1	TGCGCCAGCAGTCAACAGGGGTCCGGCACTGAAGCTTTCTTT	CASSQQGSGTEAFF
-	-	TRBJ1-2	TRBV29-1	TGCAGCGTTGGTCTCAGGGCTAACTATGGCTACACCTTC	CSVGLRANYGYTF
-	-	TRBJ1-4	TRBV6-5	TGTGCCAGCAGTTACGGCCAGGGGAAAGGGCATGAAAAACTGTTTTTT	CASSYGQGKGHEKLFF
TRBD2	-	TRBJ2-1	TRBV5-1	TGCGCCAGCAGCTTGGAGCGGGGGATCTATGAGCAGTTCTTC	CASSLERGIYEQFF
-	-	TRBJ2-1	TRBV5-4	TGTGCCAGCAGCTTGGCTCAGGCCTCCTACAATGAGCAGTTCTTC	CASSLAQASYNEQFF
-	-	TRBJ1-5	TRBV7-2	TGTGCCAGCAGCCCCCCAAATAATCAGCCCCAGCATTTT	CASSPPNNQPQHF
-	-	TRBJ2-7	TRBV28	TGTGCCAGCAGTTTTCTTCAGGGGCTCGAGCAGTACTTC	CASSFLQGLEQYF
TRBD2	-	TRBJ2-5	TRBV7-2	TGTGCCAGCAGCTTAGGACTCTTAAGAGCGGGGCGTGGGACCCAGTACTTC	CASSLGLLRAGRGTQYF
-	-	TRBJ2-7	TRBV19	TGTGCCAGTAGTCCCCGACAGTTAGCGGCCGAGCAGTACTTC	CASSPRQLAAEQYF
-	-	TRBJ2-7	TRBV27	TGTGCCAGCAGAACTACAGGTTCCTACGAGCAGTACTTC	CASRTTGSYEQYF
TRBD1	-	TRBJ2-7	TRBV7-2	TGTGCCAGCAGCCTCACTGGGACAGGGATTTACGAGCAGTACTTC	CASSLTGTGIYEQYF
-	-	TRBJ1-1	TRBV2	TGTGCCAGCAGTGTACCCCCGGGAACTATGGCTTTCTTT	CASSVPPGTMAFF
TRBD1	once	TRBJ1-5	TRBV18	TGTGCCAGCTCACGACAGGGGGCAAGCCAGCCCCAGCATTTT	CASSRQGASQPQHF
-	-	TRBJ2-3	TRBV5-4	TGTGCCAGCAGCTGGTACAGGATTAACACAGATACGCAGTATTTT	CASSWYRINTDTQYF
-	-	TRBJ1-1	TRBV5-1	TGCGCCAGCAGCTTTGGGGCAAGTAACACTGAAGCTTTCTTT	CASSFGASNTEAFF
-	-	TRBJ1-1	TRBV5-1	TGCGCCAGCACTCCAGGGGAATTGTATTCAGGGACTGAAGCTTTCTTT	CASTPGELYSGTEAFF
-	-	TRBJ1-1	TRBV6-5	TGTGCCAGCAGGTTATTTAGCGGGACCGGCACTGAAGCTTTCTTT	CASRLFSGTGTEAFF
TRBD2	-	TRBJ2-1	TRBV18	TGTGCCAGCTCACCGACTAGCGGCAGGTACAATGAGCAGTTCTTC	CASSPTSGRYNEQFF
TRBD2	-	TRBJ2-1	TRBV11-2	TGTGCCAGCAGCTTAGCGGGGCGGGAGCTGGGTGAGCAGTTCTTC	CASSLAGRELGEQFF
TRBD1	few	TRBJ1-1	TRBV25-1	TGTGCCAGCAGGAAGGATACAGGGGGCGGCACTGAAGCTTTCTTT	CASRKDTGGGTEAFF
-	-	TRBJ1-6	TRBV5-1	TGCGCCAGCAGCTTGGGATCCGGACAGTCTAATTCACCCCTCCACTTT	CASSLGSGQSNSPLHF
-	once	TRBJ1-5	TRBV18	TGTGCCAGCTCACCTGCCAGGACAGACATTTATCAGCCCCAGCATTTT	CASSPARTDIYQPQHF
-	-	TRBJ2-2	TRBV11-1	TGTGCCAGCAGCTTATTTCCCTCGGGCACCGGGGAGCTGTTTTTT	CASSLFPSGTGELFF
TRBD2	-	TRBJ2-1	TRBV9	TGTGCCAGCAGCGTAAAAGGCACTAGCGGATACAATGAGCAGTTCTTC	CASSVKGTSGYNEQFF
-	-	TRBJ2-3	TRBV6-1	TGTGCCAGCAGTGAAACCGGAAGGAGAGATACGCAGTATTTT	CASSETGRRDTQYF
TRBD2	-	TRBJ2-3	TRBV2	TGTGCCAGCAGTGAGGGGCTAGCGGGTACAGATACGCAGTATTTT	CASSEGLAGTDTQYF
-	-	TRBJ1-2	TRBV6-1	TGTGCCAGCAGTGAGTACGGCAGGAACTATGGCTACACCTTC	CASSEYGRNYGYTF
-	-	TRBJ2-7	TRBV4-1	TGCGCCAGCAGCCACCCGACAGCCTCCTACGAGCAGTACTTC	CASSHPTASYEQYF
-	-	TRBJ2-1	TRBV2	TGTGCCAGCAGCAGGGGTTTGCCTATTTACAATGAGCAGTTCTTC	CASSRGLPIYNEQFF
TRBD2	-	TRBJ2-3	TRBV18	TGTGCCAGCTCACCGCCGGGACTAGCGCAACCCGCGCCGGATACGCAGTATTTT	CASSPPGLAQPAPDTQYF
-	-	TRBJ2-6	TRBV4-2	TGTGCCAGCACCCGATGGGGCGCTGGGGCCAACGTCCTGACTTTC	CASTRWGAGANVLTF